Below are 21 T cell receptor beta chains sequenced from a single sample in a study of tumor-infiltrating lymphocytes in primary liver carcinoma. The input was approximately 0.45 ug total RNA; TCR beta cDNA was made from it with a constant-region primer. A slightly modified ARM-PCR protocol with three nested multiplex PCR rounds produced these TCR beta libraries. Investigators reported that the first two PCR rounds, at about 9 cycles each, used TRBV1-TRBV30 forward primers with a C-beta reverse primer. Using its own MiXCR run on the multiplex PCR reads, TCRdb lists one record per CDR3 protein. The data show roughly 120,000 distinct CDR3 sequences, roughly 69% seen once. Each 20-30 mg portion of unsorted bulk tissue served as the source for co-extraction of RNA and DNA. Source material: liver tumor tissue from sampling region 1. The subset: tumor region T1, superior pole. All receptors derive from a woman aged 60-75 years with primary liver carcinoma and hepatitis B virus infection.

This clonotype was detected ten times or more. The rearrangement links TRBV5-4 to TRBJ2-1; either TRBD1 or TRBD2 may supply D (5 bases each). The V and J ends lost 0 bases and 1 base respectively, with 11 bases between them. The CDR3 sequence is 16 residues long. From germline, CDR1 is SGHNT and CDR2 YYREEE (reference sequence). The chain's CDR3 is CASSLGGGWSYNEQFF. CDR3 nucleotide sequence: TGTGCCAGCAGCTTGGGGGGCGGGTGGTCCTACAATGAGCAGTTCTTC.

This sequence joins TRBV30 and TRBJ2-5; 11 nucleotides match TRBD1. Germline CDR1 GTSNPN, CDR2 SVGIG (reference sequence). Trimming at V came to 5 bases and at J to 1 base, leaving 3 bases not matched to a gene. CDR3 length: 14 residues. CDR3 in DNA: TGTGCCTGGGGACAGGGGGCCATCCAAGAGACCCAGTACTTC. This gives the protein CAWGQGAIQETQYF. Full variable domain (rest looked up from reference TRBV30 and TRBJ2-5): SQTIHQWPATLVQPVGSPLSLECTVEGTSNPNLYWYRQAAGRGLQLLFYSVGIGQISSEVPQNLSASRPQDRQFILSSKKLLLSDSGFYLCAWGQGAIQETQYFGPGTRLLVL.

This clonotype came up once. V and J are TRBV5-1 and TRBJ1-4; a weak D match, TRBD1 (6 bases). V was pared by 4 bases and J by 7 bases, with 17 bases between. The CDR3 runs to 15 residues. CDR1 is SGHRS and CDR2 is YFSETQ in the germline V gene. CDR3 sequence (DNA): TGCGCCAGCAGCATGACGGAACAGGGACGTGAAAAACTGTTTTTT. Protein: CASSMTEQGREKLFF.

About this clonotype: Being one base from a much bigger clone, this may be a read error. The rearrangement joins TRBV6-5 to TRBJ2-5; a possible D gene is TRBD1 (6 bases). The CDR3 loop spans 15 amino acids. Germline V gene sequence: CDR1 MNHEY, CDR2 SVGAGI. Trimming took off 2 bases at V and 1 base at J, with 11 bases between the two ends. This CDR3 is CASSYIRGPQETQYF. CDR3 DNA: TGTGCCAGCAGTTACATCAGGGGACCCCAAGAGACCCAGTACTTC.

Comments on this clonotype: Possible read error: a much larger clone is one base away. The chain links TRBV7-9 to TRBJ2-7; 9 positions agree with TRBD1. The CDR3 loop spans 14 amino acids. Looked up from germline, CDR1 is SEHNR and CDR2 is FQNEAQ (reference sequence). Written as DNA, the CDR3 is TGTGCCAGCAGCTTGGACAGGGGACCCTACGAGGAGTACTTC. It is translated as CASSLDRGPYEEYF.

As for this clonotype: Possible read error: a much larger clone is one base away. The J gene is TRBJ1-1, the V gene TRBV6-5, with D possibly being TRBD1 (5 bases). The CDR3 covers 13 residues. Germline V gene data show CDR1 as MNHEY and CDR2 as SVGAGI. The germline V and J ends were trimmed by 10 bases and 4 bases, with 16 bases remaining between them. CDR3 nucleotides: TGTGCCACCAAGGAGAGGGGCGGCACTGAAGCTTTCTTT. It is translated as CATKERGGTEAFF.

The chain combines TRBV29-1 with TRBJ2-7; 11 positions match TRBD1. Per the germline V gene, CDR1 is SQVTM and CDR2 is ANQGSEA. V lost 7 bases, J lost 9 bases, and 14 bases stayed unmatched. The CDR3 loop spans 14 amino acids. CDR3 DNA sequence: TGCAGCGCGCAGGACAGGGGGCGTGCCTCAGGGCAGTACTTC. Protein: CSAQDRGRASGQYF.

The chain has TRBV4-1 and TRBJ2-3; TRBD2 matches at 7 bases. CDR3 length: 17 residues. Germline V gene data show CDR1 as MGHRA and CDR2 as YSYEKL. The junction had 7 bases not matched to a gene; V was cut back by 0 bases and J by 1 base. Here the CDR3 reads CASSQEVRLAGTDTQYF. CDR3 nucleotides: TGCGCCAGCAGCCAAGAAGTTCGACTAGCCGGCACAGATACGCAGTATTTT.

The chain uses TRBV11-2 and TRBJ2-1, with TRBD2 matching 8 bases. The CDR3 is made up of 16 amino acids. V dropped 6 bases and J dropped 6; count of bases not matched to a gene: 13. Germline CDR1 is SGHAT and CDR2 is FQNNGV. CDR3 sequence: CASRPTIGGVCNEQFF. As DNA, the CDR3 is TGTGCCAGCAGACCCACAATCGGGGGGGTTTGCAATGAGCAGTTCTTC.

This clonotype has at least ten counts. J is TRBJ2-5 and V is TRBV28; the match to TRBD2 covers 13 bases. Germline V CDR1 and CDR2: MDHEN, SYDVKM. The CDR3 totals 16 residues. V dropped 6 bases and J dropped 5; count of bases not matched to a gene: 9. As DNA, the CDR3 is TGTGCCAGCAGCACACTAGCGGGAGGGCGGTGGGAGACCCAGTACTTC. Translation gives CASSTLAGGRWETQYF. Variable domain in full (rest from reference TRBV28 and TRBJ2-5): DVKVTQSSRYLVKRTGEKVFLECVQDMDHENMFWYRQDPGLGLRLIYFSYDVKMKEKGDIPEGYSVSREKKERFSLILESASTNQTSMYLCASSTLAGGRWETQYFGPGTRLLVL.

Remarks on this clonotype: It is likely a read error, because the conserved phenylalanine at the end of the CDR3 is missing. This sequence joins TRBV28 and TRBJ2-1; D gene ambiguous. CDR1 is MDHEN and CDR2 is SYDVKM in the germline V gene. V lost 1 base and J lost 10, with 8 bases in between. The CDR3 length is 12 residues. The CDR3 DNA reads as TGTGCCAGCAGTTTATTTTTACGCGAGCAGTTCCTC. It yields the protein CASSLFLREQFL.

As concerns this clonotype: A much larger clone differs by one base, so this may be a read error. The genes are TRBV6-5 and TRBJ1-2; a possible D gene is TRBD1 (6 bases). CDR3 size: 15 residues. Germline CDR1 MNHEY, CDR2 SVGAGI. Trimming removed 4 bases from V and 4 bases from J, with 16 bases in between. CDR3 nucleotide sequence: TGTGCCAGCAGTTTCACAAGGACAGCCTCCTATGGCTACACCTTC. Its protein is CASSFTRTASYGYTF.

The V gene is TRBV11-3, the J gene TRBJ2-7, with D possibly TRBD1 on 5 matching bases. The CDR3 has 15 amino acids. Germline lookup yields CDR1 SGHNT and CDR2 YENEEA. V was shortened by 6 bases and J by 0 bases, with 15 bases between the two germline ends. The CDR3 here is CASRYRTCLSYEQYF. CDR3 DNA: TGTGCCAGCAGATATCGGACATGCCTCTCCTACGAGCAGTACTTC.

Details on this clonotype: An end of the junction does not agree with germline; a read error may underlie this. The rearrangement links TRBV11-2 to TRBJ2-3; D is ambiguous. The CDR3 loop spans 10 amino acids. The germline V gene has CDR1 SGHAT and CDR2 FQNNGV. The CDR3 DNA is TGTGCCAGCAGCTTTAGATACGCAGTATTT. Protein: CASSFRYAVF.

The chain has TRBV11-2 and TRBJ2-5; unclear D gene. With 6 bases removed from V and 0 bases from J, the gap between germline ends came to 11 bases. CDR3 length equals 14 residues. Germline CDR1 and CDR2: SGHAT and FQNNGV. The CDR3 region has the DNA TGTGCCAGCAGGGGCCTCTCGAACCAAGAGACCCAGTACTTC. It codes for CASRGLSNQETQYF.

The chain joins TRBV7-9 to TRBJ2-3; 8 bases fit TRBD2. The CDR3 contains 16 residues. The V gene's germline CDR1 is SEHNR and CDR2 FQNEAQ (reference sequence). The J segment lost 1 base and the V segment lost 5 bases, leaving 8 bases of the junction unmatched. This CDR3 reads CASSRKTSGRTDTQYF. CDR3 coding DNA: TGTGCCAGCAGCCGAAAAACTAGCGGACGCACAGATACGCAGTATTTT.

For the CDR3, the DNA is TGTGCCAGCAGCCAAGATATGGGCACGATGGTAGATACGCAGTATTTT. Translation gives CASSQDMGTMVDTQYF. The chain is built from TRBV14 and TRBJ2-3; no firm D call. The CDR3 is 16 amino acids. V was cut by 0 bases and J by 5 bases, with 15 bases left in between. Germline CDR1 and CDR2: SGHDN and FVKESK.

About this clonotype: This sequence may be a read error, since a much larger clone differs from it by one base. The chain has TRBV4-2 and TRBJ2-7; a possible D gene is TRBD2 (6 bases). Germline CDR1 is LGHNA and CDR2 is YNFKEQ. The CDR3 is made up of 16 amino acids. CDR3 region: CASNQVPGLNSYEQYF. The CDR3, as DNA: TGTGCCAGCAACCAAGTCCCGGGACTCAACTCCTACGAGCAGTACTTC.

Note on this clonotype: A much larger clone lies one base from this, so it may be a read error. The chain combines TRBV4-1 with TRBJ1-1; D unresolved. CDR1 and CDR2 (germline): MGHRA, YSYEKL. The length of the CDR3 is 16 residues. V lost 0 bases and J 1 base, leaving 12 bases between the germline ends. The DNA for the CDR3 is TGCGCCAGCAGCCAAGATCGTCGGGAGACGAACACTGAAGCTTTCTTT. Protein sequence: CASSQDRRETNTEAFF.

About this clonotype: This may stem from a read error, because a much larger clone lies one nucleotide away. V is TRBV28 and J is TRBJ1-2; no clear D. V was pared by 6 bases and J by 4 bases, with 18 bases between. From germline, CDR1 is MDHEN and CDR2 SYDVKM. The CDR3 runs 15 residues. CDR3 region: CASSPLASLGYGYTF. The CDR3 DNA follows: TGTGCCAGCAGCCCATTGGCGAGTTTGGGCTATGGCTACACCTTC.

This clonotype was seen only once. This chain uses TRBV4-1 with TRBJ2-6; 7 bases align to TRBD2. Germline trimming cut 4 bases from V and 0 bases from J; bases unmatched to any gene: 9. This CDR3 region has 18 residues. Germline V gene lookup returns CDR1 MGHRA and CDR2 YSYEKL. The chain's CDR3 is CASSLTGAGASGANVLTF. The CDR3 DNA reads as TGCGCCAGCAGCCTTACCGGGGCGGGAGCCTCTGGGGCCAACGTCCTGACTTTC.